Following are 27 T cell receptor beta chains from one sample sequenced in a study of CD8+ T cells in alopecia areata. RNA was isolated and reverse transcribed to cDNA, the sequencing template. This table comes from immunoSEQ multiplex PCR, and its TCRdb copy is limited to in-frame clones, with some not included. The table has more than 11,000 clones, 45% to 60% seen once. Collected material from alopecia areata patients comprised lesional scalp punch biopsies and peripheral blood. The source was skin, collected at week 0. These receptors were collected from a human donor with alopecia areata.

This CDR3 reads CASSQVRYSNQPQHF. As DNA, the CDR3 is TGCGCCAGCAGCCAAGTTCGTTATAGCAATCAGCCCCAGCATTTT. This rearrangement joins TRBV4-3 to TRBJ1-5; no clear D gene. CDR1 and CDR2 from the germline V gene are LGHNA and YSLEER. The V and J ends lost 1 base and 0 bases respectively, with 7 bases between them. The CDR3 has 15 amino acids.

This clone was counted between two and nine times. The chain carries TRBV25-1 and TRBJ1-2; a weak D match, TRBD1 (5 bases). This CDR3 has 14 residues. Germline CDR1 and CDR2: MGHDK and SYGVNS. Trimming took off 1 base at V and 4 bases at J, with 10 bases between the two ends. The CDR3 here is CASSESGKVYGYTF. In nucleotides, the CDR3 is TGTGCCAGCAGTGAATCAGGGAAGGTCTATGGCTACACCTTC.

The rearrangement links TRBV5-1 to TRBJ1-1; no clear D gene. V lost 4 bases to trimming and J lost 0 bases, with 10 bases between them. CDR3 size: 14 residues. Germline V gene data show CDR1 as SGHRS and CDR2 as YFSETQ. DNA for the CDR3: TGCGCCAGCAGCCCGGGAGGGATGAACACTGAAGCTTTCTTT. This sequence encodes CASSPGGMNTEAFF.

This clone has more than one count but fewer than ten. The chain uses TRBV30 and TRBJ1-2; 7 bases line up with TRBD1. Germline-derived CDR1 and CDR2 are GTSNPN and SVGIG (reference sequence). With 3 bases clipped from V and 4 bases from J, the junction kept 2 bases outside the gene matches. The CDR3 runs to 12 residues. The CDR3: CAWRGQSYGYTF. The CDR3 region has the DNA TGTGCCTGGAGGGGACAGTCCTATGGCTACACCTTC.

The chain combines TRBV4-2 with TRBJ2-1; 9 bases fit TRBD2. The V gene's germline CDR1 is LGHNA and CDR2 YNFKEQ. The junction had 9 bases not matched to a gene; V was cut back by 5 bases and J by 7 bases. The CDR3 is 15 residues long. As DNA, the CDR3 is TGTGCCAGCAGCGTCCAGGCGGGGGGGCCTAATGAGCAGTTCTTC. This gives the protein CASSVQAGGPNEQFF.

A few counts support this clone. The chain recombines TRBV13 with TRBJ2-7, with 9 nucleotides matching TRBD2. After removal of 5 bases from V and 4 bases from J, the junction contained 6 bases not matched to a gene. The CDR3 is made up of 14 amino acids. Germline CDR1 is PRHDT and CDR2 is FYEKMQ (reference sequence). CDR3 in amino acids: CASSPAGGPYEQYF. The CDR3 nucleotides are TGTGCCAGCAGCCCCGCGGGGGGGCCGTACGAGCAGTACTTC.

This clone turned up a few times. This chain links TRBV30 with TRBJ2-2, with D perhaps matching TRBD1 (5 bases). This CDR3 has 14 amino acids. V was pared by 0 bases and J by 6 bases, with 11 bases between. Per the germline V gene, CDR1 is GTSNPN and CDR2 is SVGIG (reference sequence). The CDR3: CAWSVGQRSGELFF. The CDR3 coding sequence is TGTGCCTGGAGTGTGGGGCAGAGATCCGGGGAGCTGTTTTTT.

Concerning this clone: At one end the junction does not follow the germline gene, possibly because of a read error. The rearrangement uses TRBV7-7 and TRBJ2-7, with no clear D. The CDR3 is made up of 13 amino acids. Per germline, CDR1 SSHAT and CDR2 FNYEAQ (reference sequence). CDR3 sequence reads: CASSPDIGYEQYF. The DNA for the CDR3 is TGTGCTAGCAGCCCAGACATAGGCTACGAGCAGTACTTC.

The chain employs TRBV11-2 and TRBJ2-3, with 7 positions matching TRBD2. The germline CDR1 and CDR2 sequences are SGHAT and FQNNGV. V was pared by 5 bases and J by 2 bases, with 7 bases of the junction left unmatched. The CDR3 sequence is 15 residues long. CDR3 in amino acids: CASSISAGNTDTQYF. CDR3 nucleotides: TGTGCCAGCAGCATATCAGCGGGAAACACAGATACGCAGTATTTT.

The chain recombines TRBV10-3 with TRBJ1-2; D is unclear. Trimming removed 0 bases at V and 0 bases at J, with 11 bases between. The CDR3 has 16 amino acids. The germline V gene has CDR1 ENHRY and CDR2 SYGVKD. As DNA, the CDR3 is TGTGCCATCAGTGAGTCGTGGAGGCAAGCTAACTATGGCTACACCTTC. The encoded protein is CAISESWRQANYGYTF.

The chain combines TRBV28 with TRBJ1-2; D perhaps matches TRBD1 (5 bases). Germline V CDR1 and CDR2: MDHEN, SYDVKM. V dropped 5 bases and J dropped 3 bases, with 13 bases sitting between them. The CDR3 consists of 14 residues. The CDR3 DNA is TGTGCCAGCAGTCGGGACTTGGGGCACTATGGCTACACCTTC. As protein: CASSRDLGHYGYTF.

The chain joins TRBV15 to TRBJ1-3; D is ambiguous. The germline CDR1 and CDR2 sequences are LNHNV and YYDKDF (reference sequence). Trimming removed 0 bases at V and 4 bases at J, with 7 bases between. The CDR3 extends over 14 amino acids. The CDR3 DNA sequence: TGTGCCACCAGCAGAGACCGGCAGGGAAACACCATATATTTT. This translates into CATSRDRQGNTIYF.

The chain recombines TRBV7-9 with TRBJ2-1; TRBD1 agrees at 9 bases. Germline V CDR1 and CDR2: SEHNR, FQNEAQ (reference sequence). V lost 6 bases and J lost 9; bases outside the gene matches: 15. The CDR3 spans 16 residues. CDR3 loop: CASSLSRQGVRSEQFF. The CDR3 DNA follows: TGTGCCAGCAGTCTCTCTCGACAGGGGGTGAGGAGTGAGCAGTTCTTC.

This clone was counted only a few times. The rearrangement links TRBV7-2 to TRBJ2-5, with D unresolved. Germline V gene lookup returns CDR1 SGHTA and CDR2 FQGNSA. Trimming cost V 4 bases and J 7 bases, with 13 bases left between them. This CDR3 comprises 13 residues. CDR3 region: CASSSQRSRTQYF. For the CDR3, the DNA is TGTGCCAGCAGCTCCCAGAGATCCAGGACCCAGTACTTC.

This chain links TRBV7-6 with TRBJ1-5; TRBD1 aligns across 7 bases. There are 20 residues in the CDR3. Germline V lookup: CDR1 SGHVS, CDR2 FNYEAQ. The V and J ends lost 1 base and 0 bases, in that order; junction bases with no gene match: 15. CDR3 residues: CASSLGTTGPLIISNQPQHF. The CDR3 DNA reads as TGTGCCAGCAGCTTAGGAACGACAGGGCCCCTGATCATTAGCAATCAGCCCCAGCATTTT.

The CDR3 nucleotides are TGTGCCAGCTCAGTCGGGACAGAGAATAGCAATCAGCCCCAGCATTTT. It translates to CASSVGTENSNQPQHF. The chain recombines TRBV18 with TRBJ1-5; TRBD1 matches at 7 bases. Germline CDR1 KGHSH, CDR2 LQKENI. This CDR3 comprises 16 residues. J was trimmed by 0 bases and V by 5 bases; bases with no gene match: 7.

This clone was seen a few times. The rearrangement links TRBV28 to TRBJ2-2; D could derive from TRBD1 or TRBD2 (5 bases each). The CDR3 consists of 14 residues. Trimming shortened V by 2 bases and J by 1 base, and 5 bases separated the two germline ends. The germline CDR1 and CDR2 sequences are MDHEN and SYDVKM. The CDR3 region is CASSLGGNTGELFF. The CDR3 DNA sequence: TGTGCCAGCAGTTTAGGGGGGAACACCGGGGAGCTGTTTTTT.

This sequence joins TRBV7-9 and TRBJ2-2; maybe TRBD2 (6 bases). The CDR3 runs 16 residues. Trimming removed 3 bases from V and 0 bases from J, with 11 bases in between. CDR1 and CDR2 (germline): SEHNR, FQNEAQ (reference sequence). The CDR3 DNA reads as TGTGCCAGCAGCTTGTCGGGACTGACGAACACCGGGGAGCTGTTTTTT. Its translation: CASSLSGLTNTGELFF.

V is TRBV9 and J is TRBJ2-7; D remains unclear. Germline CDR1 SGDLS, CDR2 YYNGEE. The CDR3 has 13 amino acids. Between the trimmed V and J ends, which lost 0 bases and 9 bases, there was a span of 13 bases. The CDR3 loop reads CASSVAGLGRQYF. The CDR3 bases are TGTGCCAGCAGCGTAGCCGGCCTCGGCAGGCAGTACTTC.

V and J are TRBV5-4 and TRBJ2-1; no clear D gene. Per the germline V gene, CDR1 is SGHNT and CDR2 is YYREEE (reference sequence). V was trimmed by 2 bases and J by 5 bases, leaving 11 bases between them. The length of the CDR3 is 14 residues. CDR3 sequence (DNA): TGTGCCAGCAGCTTCGATCCGCAGGACAATGAGCAGTTCTTC. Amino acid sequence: CASSFDPQDNEQFF.

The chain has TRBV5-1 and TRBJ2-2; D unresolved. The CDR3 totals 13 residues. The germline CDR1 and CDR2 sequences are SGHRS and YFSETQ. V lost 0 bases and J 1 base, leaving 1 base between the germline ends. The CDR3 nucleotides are TGCGCCAGCAGCTTGGGGAACACCGGGGAGCTGTTTTTT. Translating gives CASSLGNTGELFF. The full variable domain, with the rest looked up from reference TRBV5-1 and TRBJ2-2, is KAGVTQTPRYLIKTRGQQVTLSCSPISGHRSVSWYQQTPGQGLQFLFEYFSETQRNKGNFPGRFSGRQFSNSRSEMNVSTLELGDSALYLCASSLGNTGELFFGEGSRLTVL.

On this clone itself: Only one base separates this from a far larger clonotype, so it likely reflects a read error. The CDR3 reads CASGEWEGRGNSPLHF. Here the CDR3 DNA reads TGTGCCAGCGGTGAATGGGAGGGCCGGGGGAATTCACCCCTCCACTTT. The chain is built from TRBV25-1 and TRBJ1-6, with D perhaps TRBD1 (5 bases). The CDR3 runs 16 residues. Per the germline V gene, CDR1 is MGHDK and CDR2 is SYGVNS.

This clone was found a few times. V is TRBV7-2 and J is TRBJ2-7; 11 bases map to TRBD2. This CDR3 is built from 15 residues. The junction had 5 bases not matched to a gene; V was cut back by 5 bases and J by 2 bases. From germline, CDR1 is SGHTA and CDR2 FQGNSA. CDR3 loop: CASSPRTSGPYEQYF. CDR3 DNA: TGTGCCAGCAGCCCGAGGACTAGCGGGCCCTACGAGCAGTACTTC.

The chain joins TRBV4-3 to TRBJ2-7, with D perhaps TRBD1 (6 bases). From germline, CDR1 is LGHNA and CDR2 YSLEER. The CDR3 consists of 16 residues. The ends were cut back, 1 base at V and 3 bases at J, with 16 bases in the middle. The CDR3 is CASSQANRGQFYEQYF. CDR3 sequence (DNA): TGCGCCAGCAGCCAAGCGAACCGTGGACAGTTCTACGAGCAGTACTTC.

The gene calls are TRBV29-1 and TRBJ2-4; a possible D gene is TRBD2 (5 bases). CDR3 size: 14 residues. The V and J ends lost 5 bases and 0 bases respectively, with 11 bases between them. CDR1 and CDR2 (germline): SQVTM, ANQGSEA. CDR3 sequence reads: CSVRTHLAKNIQYF. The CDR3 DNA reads TGCAGCGTTCGGACTCATCTAGCCAAAAACATTCAGTACTTC. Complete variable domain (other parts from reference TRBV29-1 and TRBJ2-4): SAVISQKPSRDICQRGTSLTIQCQVDSQVTMMFWYRQQPGQSLTLIATANQGSEATYESGFVIDKFPISRPNLTFSTLTVSNMSPEDSSIYLCSVRTHLAKNIQYFGAGTRLSVL.

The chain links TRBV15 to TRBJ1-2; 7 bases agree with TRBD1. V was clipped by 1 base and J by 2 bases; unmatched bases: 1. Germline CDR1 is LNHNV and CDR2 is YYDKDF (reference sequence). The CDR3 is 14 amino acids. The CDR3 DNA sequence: TGTGCCACCAGCAGAGGGGACAGCAACTATGGCTACACCTTC. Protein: CATSRGDSNYGYTF.

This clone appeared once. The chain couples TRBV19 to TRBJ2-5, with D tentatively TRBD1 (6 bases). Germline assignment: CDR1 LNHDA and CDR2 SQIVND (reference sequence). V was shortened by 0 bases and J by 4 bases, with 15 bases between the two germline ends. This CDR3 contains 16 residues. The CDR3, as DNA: TGTGCCAGTAGTATAGATAGCAGGGGAACGGGAGAGACCCAGTACTTC. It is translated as CASSIDSRGTGETQYF.